The 22 T cell receptor beta chains below come from one sample, sequenced in a study of cytomegalovirus exposure and HLA in healthy donors. It was with 60 Vbeta and 13 Jbeta primers that the PCR ran. Repertoires were generated with immunoSEQ multiplex PCR, while TCRdb's copy carries only in-frame clones and drops some. The data contain some 78,000 clones, 70% to 80% of them seen just once; the ten biggest clones take up more than 20%. The specimen was PBMCs. The receptors were sampled from a woman aged 50 to 60 in good health and CMV-seropositive.

This clone occurred once. A read error may produce the germline difference seen at one junction end. The V and J genes are TRBV7-2 and TRBJ1-1; D gene ambiguous. Germline-derived CDR1 and CDR2 are SGHTA and FQGNSA. This CDR3 has 14 amino acids. CDR3 in amino acids: CASSLDGSNTKAFF. DNA for the CDR3: TGTGCCAGCAGCTTAGATGGCAGCAACACTAAAGCTTTCTTT. Filled out from reference TRBV7-2 and TRBJ1-1, the complete variable domain reads GAGVSQSPSNKVTEKGKDVELRCDPISGHTALYWYRQSLGQGLEFLIYFQGNSAPDKSGLPSDRFSAERTGGSVSTLTIQRTQQEDSAVYLCASSLDGSNTKAFFGQGTRLTVV.

The J gene is TRBJ2-7, the V gene TRBV7-9; 7 bases line up with TRBD1. The germline V gene has CDR1 SEHNR and CDR2 FQNEAQ (reference sequence). The V and J ends lost 5 bases and 6 bases, in that order; junction bases with no gene match: 10. The length of the CDR3 is 14 residues. In DNA, the CDR3 is TGTGCCAGCAGCCCACAGGGGAAACACGTCGAGCAGTACTTC. It encodes CASSPQGKHVEQYF.

CDR3 amino acids: CASSLFSGAGRGEQYF. The DNA for the CDR3 is TGTGCCAGCAGCTTATTTTCCGGCGCGGGAAGGGGCGAGCAGTACTTC. V is TRBV7-2 and J is TRBJ2-7, with D maybe TRBD2 (6 bases). Germline CDR1 SGHTA, CDR2 FQGNSA. Trimming removed 2 bases at V and 6 bases at J, with 20 bases between. The CDR3 is 16 amino acids.

This clone was recorded a few times. The V call is TRBV11-2, the J call TRBJ2-5; D is perhaps TRBD2 (5 bases). Trimming left V 4 bases short and J 9 bases short, with 12 bases between. CDR3 length equals 12 residues. CDR1 and CDR2 from the germline V gene are SGHAT and FQNNGV. This CDR3 is CASSWAASPQYF. CDR3 DNA: TGTGCCAGCAGCTGGGCAGCTAGCCCCCAGTACTTC.

The gene calls are TRBV19 and TRBJ2-3; 13 bases align to TRBD2. The germline gives CDR1 LNHDA, CDR2 SQIVND (reference sequence). The CDR3 contains 17 residues. V trimming: 4 bases; J trimming: 0 bases; junction bases outside the gene matches: 4. CDR3 DNA sequence: TGTGCCAGTAGTAGGGGGACTAGCGGGACTAGCACAGATACGCAGTATTTT. Translation: CASSRGTSGTSTDTQYF.

This chain joins TRBV5-1 and TRBJ1-2; no definite D call. Per the germline V gene, CDR1 is SGHRS and CDR2 is YFSETQ. Trimming removed 4 bases from V and 2 bases from J, with 15 bases in between. This CDR3 region has 15 residues. The CDR3 sequence is CASSTEAFSNYGYTF. The CDR3 region has the DNA TGCGCCAGCAGCACGGAGGCATTTAGCAACTATGGCTACACCTTC.

J is TRBJ1-2 and V is TRBV23-1; TRBD1 is a possible D gene (5 bases). TRBV23-1 is an ORF; its function is uncertain. V lost 4 bases and J lost 6, with 18 bases in between. The CDR3 length is 15 residues. The CDR3 coding sequence is TGCGCCAGCAGTCTGCCCCGCGGGGGGTTTGATGGCTACACCTTC. Translated, it gives CASSLPRGGFDGYTF.

The rearrangement uses TRBV4-2 and TRBJ2-2; 10 bases are shared with TRBD2. Germline CDR1 and CDR2: LGHNA and YNFKEQ. Trimming at V came to 9 bases and at J to 2 bases, leaving 9 bases not matched to a gene. The CDR3 runs 16 residues. This chain's CDR3 is CASGGAGGPNTGELFF. In nucleotides, the CDR3 is TGTGCCAGTGGAGGAGCGGGAGGGCCAAACACCGGGGAGCTGTTTTTT.

The gene calls are TRBV30 and TRBJ2-1; D possibly corresponds to TRBD2 (5 bases). V gave up 0 bases and J gave up 5 bases, with 11 bases separating them. This CDR3 spans 14 amino acids. CDR1 is GTSNPN and CDR2 is SVGIG in the germline V gene (reference sequence). The CDR3 DNA sequence: TGTGCCTGGAGTGTAGACGGAGGAGACAATGAGCAGTTCTTC. This codes for CAWSVDGGDNEQFF.

The V and J genes are TRBV7-8 and TRBJ1-1, with TRBD1 matching 8 bases. Germline values: CDR1 SGHVS, CDR2 FQNEAQ. The V and J ends lost 2 bases and 8 bases, in that order; junction bases with no gene match: 7. This CDR3 has 14 amino acids. CDR3 residues: CASSLNQGAGEAFF. CDR3 DNA sequence: TGTGCCAGCAGCTTAAATCAGGGGGCGGGGGAAGCTTTCTTT.

The chain carries TRBV5-1 and TRBJ2-1, with D maybe TRBD1 (6 bases). Trimming left V 0 bases short and J 8 bases short, with 12 bases between. Germline values: CDR1 SGHRS, CDR2 YFSETQ. The CDR3 covers 14 residues. The CDR3 nucleotides are TGCGCCAGCAGCTTGGGGCTGGGGGCCGATGAGCAGTTCTTC. Residues: CASSLGLGADEQFF. Together with reference TRBV5-1 and TRBJ2-1, the CDR3 gives the full variable domain: KAGVTQTPRYLIKTRGQQVTLSCSPISGHRSVSWYQQTPGQGLQFLFEYFSETQRNKGNFPGRFSGRQFSNSRSEMNVSTLELGDSALYLCASSLGLGADEQFFGPGTRLTVL.

The rearrangement joins TRBV11-2 to TRBJ2-5; D perhaps matches TRBD2 (5 bases). The germline CDR1 and CDR2 sequences are SGHAT and FQNNGV. This CDR3 comprises 15 residues. Trimming pared 0 bases from V and 4 bases from J, leaving 12 bases between. DNA of the CDR3: TGTGCCAGCAGCTTAGAACCTGCCAGCGGAGAGACCCAGTACTTC. Its translation is CASSLEPASGETQYF.

The rearrangement links TRBV30 to TRBJ1-3; maybe TRBD1 (6 bases). The CDR3 extends over 16 amino acids. V shed 1 base and J shed 2 bases, with 15 bases lying between them. The germline CDR1 and CDR2 sequences are GTSNPN and SVGIG (reference sequence). Here the CDR3 DNA reads TGTGCCTGGAGTGCGTGGGGAGGGGGTACTGGAAACACCATATATTTT. Its protein is CAWSAWGGGTGNTIYF. The whole variable domain, filled in from reference TRBV30 and TRBJ1-3, reads SQTIHQWPATLVQPVGSPLSLECTVEGTSNPNLYWYRQAAGRGLQLLFYSVGIGQISSEVPQNLSASRPQDRQFILSSKKLLLSDSGFYLCAWSAWGGGTGNTIYFGEGSWLTVV.

The chain couples TRBV5-1 to TRBJ2-7, with D possibly TRBD2 on 6 matching bases. The CDR3 is 13 amino acids. The V gene's germline CDR1 is SGHRS and CDR2 YFSETQ. With 4 bases removed from V and 7 bases from J, the gap between germline ends came to 15 bases. CDR3 in DNA: TGCGCCAGCAGCGCGGGACCCCGGGGTGAGCAGTACGTC. It translates to CASSAGPRGEQYV.

This sequence joins TRBV7-9 and TRBJ2-2; possibly TRBD1 for D (6 bases). Deletions cut 2 bases from V and 1 base from J, with 8 bases between. This CDR3 spans 15 amino acids. From germline, CDR1 is SEHNR and CDR2 FQNEAQ (reference sequence). CDR3 nucleotides: TGTGCCAGCAGCTTACCCAGGGGGAACACCGGGGAGCTGTTTTTT. This encodes CASSLPRGNTGELFF.

With regard to this clone: At one end the junction does not follow the germline gene, possibly because of a read error. This chain connects TRBV7-9 to TRBJ1-1, with D perhaps matching TRBD1 (6 bases). Per the germline V gene, CDR1 is SEHNR and CDR2 is FQNEAQ (reference sequence). This CDR3 region has 16 residues. The CDR3 sequence: CSSSSLRGVHWAEAFF. The CDR3 bases are TGTTCCAGCAGCTCACTCAGGGGCGTCCATTGGGCTGAAGCTTTCTTT.

This clone was seen more than once but under ten times. The V gene is TRBV18, the J gene TRBJ2-5; the match to TRBD1 covers 7 bases. The germline V gene has CDR1 KGHSH and CDR2 LQKENI. This CDR3 has 15 residues. V trimming: 6 bases; J trimming: 4 bases; junction bases outside the gene matches: 11. The CDR3 bases are TGTGCCAGCTCCCCCGGACAGGCCCCCCCAGAGACCCAGTACTTC. Translated, it gives CASSPGQAPPETQYF.

The chain has TRBV7-9 and TRBJ1-3; 9 nucleotides line up with TRBD1. V lost 7 bases and J lost 3; bases outside the gene matches: 10. This CDR3 contains 16 residues. Germline assignment: CDR1 SEHNR and CDR2 FQNEAQ (reference sequence). The CDR3 sequence is CASTHNPGQGGNTIYF. The CDR3 DNA is TGTGCCAGCACCCATAACCCGGGACAGGGTGGAAACACCATATATTTT.

In this sample, this clone turned up a few times. This sequence joins TRBV9 and TRBJ2-3, with a tentative D call TRBD2 (5 bases). The CDR3 totals 17 residues. V lost 0 bases and J lost 3, with 17 bases in between. Germline-derived CDR1 and CDR2 are SGDLS and YYNGEE. The CDR3 loop is CASSVDRGGTTTDTQYF. CDR3 bases: TGTGCCAGCAGCGTAGATCGCGGAGGAACTACAACAGATACGCAGTATTTT.

The gene calls are TRBV6-4 and TRBJ2-1; 14 bases agree with TRBD2. CDR3 length equals 15 residues. V lost 2 bases to trimming and J lost 8 bases; unmatched junction nucleotides: 2. Germline V gene data show CDR1 as MRHNA and CDR2 as SNTAGT. Here the CDR3 reads CASSDGTSGSHEQFF. The CDR3, as DNA: TGTGCCAGCAGTGACGGGACTAGCGGGAGTCATGAGCAGTTCTTC.

This chain connects TRBV19 to TRBJ1-4; TRBD1 might be the D (5 bases). The CDR3 loop spans 15 amino acids. Germline CDR1 reads LNHDA; CDR2 reads SQIVND (reference sequence). V was cut by 2 bases and J by 2 bases, with 9 bases left in between. CDR3 nucleotide sequence: TGTGCCAGTAGTATAATGGGGGGGACTAATGAAAAACTGTTTTTT. It yields the protein CASSIMGGTNEKLFF.

Only a few counts were recorded for this clone. The CDR3 DNA follows: TGTGCCAGCAGTGACAGGGCCTCCTATAATTCACCCCTCCACTTT. Translating gives CASSDRASYNSPLHF. V and J are TRBV6-1 and TRBJ1-6; a weak D match, TRBD1 (5 bases). The germline V and J ends were trimmed by 3 bases and 0 bases, with 6 bases remaining between them. The germline V gene encodes CDR1 MNHNS and CDR2 SASEGT. There are 15 residues in the CDR3.